One and the same sample provided the 6 T cell receptor beta chains below, sequenced in a study of cytomegalovirus exposure and HLA in healthy donors. PCR involved 60 Vbeta and 13 Jbeta primers. Profiling relied on immunoSEQ multiplex PCR, and the TCRdb table lists in-frame clones only, not all of them. The repertoire includes 99,000 or so clones, 10% of them detected once, and approximately 6% sits in the top ten. What was sequenced was PBMCs. The receptor set was obtained from a man in his forties in good health and CMV-seropositive.

This chain connects TRBV7-4 to TRBJ2-3; D perhaps matches TRBD2 (5 bases). CDR1 SGHVT and CDR2 SQSDAQ come from the germline V gene. The length of the CDR3 is 14 residues. The V end was cut by 7 bases, the J end by 5 bases, with 16 bases between. The CDR3 region is CASTLVFRGDTQYF. The CDR3 DNA reads as TGTGCCAGCACTCTGGTCTTTCGGGGAGATACGCAGTATTTT.

This clone was recorded a few times. This chain connects TRBV7-3 to TRBJ2-7, with D perhaps matching TRBD2 (5 bases). This CDR3 has 15 residues. Deletions cut 7 bases from V and 3 bases from J, with 19 bases between. Germline V gene sequence: CDR1 SGHTA, CDR2 FQGTGA. The CDR3 DNA sequence: TGTGCCAGCACTATGGGAGTAAGGCTGGACTACGAGCAGTACTTC. Amino acid sequence: CASTMGVRLDYEQYF. The full variable domain, its missing parts supplied by reference TRBV7-3 and TRBJ2-7, is GAGVSQTPSNKVTEKGKYVELRCDPISGHTALYWYRQSLGQGPEFLIYFQGTGAADDSGLPNDRFFAVRPEGSVSTLKIQRTERGDSAVYLCASTMGVRLDYEQYFGPGTRLTVT.

This clone has a handful of counts. The chain employs TRBV5-1 and TRBJ1-5; D is perhaps TRBD1 (6 bases). CDR1 is SGHRS and CDR2 is YFSETQ in the germline V gene. Trimming pared 4 bases from V and 5 bases from J, leaving 13 bases between. The CDR3 totals 14 residues. CDR3 DNA: TGCGCCAGCAGCCTGGACAGTCGTGATCAGCCCCAGCATTTT. Its protein product is CASSLDSRDQPQHF.

This clone has only a few counts. V gene TRBV7-2 combines with J gene TRBJ1-1, with D perhaps matching TRBD1 (5 bases). Germline CDR1 is SGHTA and CDR2 is FQGNSA. The ends were cut back, 3 bases at V and 10 bases at J, with 15 bases in the middle. The CDR3 has 13 amino acids. The CDR3 loop reads CASSFNRDFRAFF. The CDR3 nucleotides are TGTGCCAGCAGCTTTAATAGGGACTTTAGAGCTTTCTTT.

This rearrangement joins TRBV12-5 to TRBJ2-1; TRBD2 is a possible D gene (6 bases). Trimming left V 7 bases short and J 0 bases short, with 13 bases between. Germline V gives CDR1 LGHNT, CDR2 FRNRAP. The CDR3 is 15 residues long. CDR3 amino acids: CASAQAGSSYNEQFF. CDR3 nucleotides: TGTGCTAGTGCCCAAGCGGGCAGCTCCTACAATGAGCAGTTCTTC.

The J gene is TRBJ2-2, the V gene TRBV11-2; D perhaps matches TRBD2 (5 bases). Germline assignment: CDR1 SGHAT and CDR2 FQNNGV. CDR3 length: 15 amino acids. V was pared by 0 bases and J by 8 bases, with 13 bases between. CDR3 sequence: CASSLELEDTGELFF. CDR3 DNA sequence: TGTGCCAGCAGCTTAGAACTAGAGGATACAGGGGAGCTGTTTTTT. The full variable domain, completed using reference TRBV11-2 and TRBJ2-2, is EAGVAQSPRYKIIEKRQSVAFWCNPISGHATLYWYQQILGQGPKLLIQFQNNGVVDDSQLPKDRFSAERLKGVDSTLKIQPAKLEDSAVYLCASSLELEDTGELFFGEGSRLTVL.